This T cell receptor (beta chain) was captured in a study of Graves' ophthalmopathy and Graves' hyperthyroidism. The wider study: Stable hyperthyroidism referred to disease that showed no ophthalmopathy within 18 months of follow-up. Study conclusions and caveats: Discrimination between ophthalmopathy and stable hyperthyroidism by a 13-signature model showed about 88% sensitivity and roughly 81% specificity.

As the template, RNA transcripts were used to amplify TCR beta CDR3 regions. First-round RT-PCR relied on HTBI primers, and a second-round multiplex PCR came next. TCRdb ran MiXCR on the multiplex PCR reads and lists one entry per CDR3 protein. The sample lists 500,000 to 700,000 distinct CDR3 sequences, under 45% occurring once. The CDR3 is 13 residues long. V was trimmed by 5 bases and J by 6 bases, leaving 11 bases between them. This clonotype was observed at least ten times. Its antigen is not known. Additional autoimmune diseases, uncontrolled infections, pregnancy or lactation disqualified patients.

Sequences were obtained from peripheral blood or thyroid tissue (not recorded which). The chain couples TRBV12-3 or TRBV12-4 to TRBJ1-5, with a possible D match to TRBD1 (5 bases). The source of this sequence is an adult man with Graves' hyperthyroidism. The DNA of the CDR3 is TGTGCCAGCAGTCCTCAGGGTACTCAGCCCCAGCATTTT. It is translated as CASSPQGTQPQHF.